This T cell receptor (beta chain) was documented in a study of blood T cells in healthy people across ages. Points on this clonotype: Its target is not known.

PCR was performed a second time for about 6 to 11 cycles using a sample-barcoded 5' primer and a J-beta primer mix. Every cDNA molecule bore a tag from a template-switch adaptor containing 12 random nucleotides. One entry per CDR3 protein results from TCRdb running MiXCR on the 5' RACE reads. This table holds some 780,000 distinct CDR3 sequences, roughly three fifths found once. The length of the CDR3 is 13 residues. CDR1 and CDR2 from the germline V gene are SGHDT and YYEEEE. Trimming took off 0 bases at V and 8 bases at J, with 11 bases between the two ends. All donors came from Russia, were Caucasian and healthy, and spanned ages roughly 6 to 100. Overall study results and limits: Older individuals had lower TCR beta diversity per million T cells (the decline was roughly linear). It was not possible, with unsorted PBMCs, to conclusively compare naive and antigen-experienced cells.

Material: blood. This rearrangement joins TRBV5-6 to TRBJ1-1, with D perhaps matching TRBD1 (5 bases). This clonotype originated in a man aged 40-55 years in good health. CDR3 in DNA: TGTGCCAGCAGCTTGGTGGAGACAGACGAAGCTTTCTTT. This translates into CASSLVETDEAFF.